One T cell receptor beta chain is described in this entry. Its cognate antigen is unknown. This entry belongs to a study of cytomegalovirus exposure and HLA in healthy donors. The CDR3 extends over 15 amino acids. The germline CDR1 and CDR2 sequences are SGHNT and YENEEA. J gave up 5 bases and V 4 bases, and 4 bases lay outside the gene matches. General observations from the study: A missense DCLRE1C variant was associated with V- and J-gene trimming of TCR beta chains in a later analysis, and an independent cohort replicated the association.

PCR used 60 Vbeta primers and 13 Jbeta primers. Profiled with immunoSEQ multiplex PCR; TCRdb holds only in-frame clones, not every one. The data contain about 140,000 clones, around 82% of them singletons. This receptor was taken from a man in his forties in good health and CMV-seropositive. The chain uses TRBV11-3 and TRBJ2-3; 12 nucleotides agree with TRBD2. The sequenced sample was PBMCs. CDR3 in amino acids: CASSSTSGRRDTQYF. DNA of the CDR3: TGTGCCAGCAGCTCTACTAGCGGGAGGAGAGATACGCAGTATTTT.